This TCR beta chain appears in the sequencing data of a study of Ad26.COV2.S vaccination and SARS-CoV-2 variants. The treatment: roughly 20 received Ad26.COV2.S at low or high dose, single or two shots; roughly 5 received placebo; per-sample allocation not given. Sampling took place 63 days after the first vaccine or placebo injection. Donation came from an adult in Boston who was aged 18-55 years. Sequenced by immunoSEQ multiplex PCR; TCRdb stores in-frame clones only, minus some. The data hold just over 350,000 clones, with 70% to 90% observed a single time. About this clone: Its antigen is not known.

General study findings and limits: Post-vaccination breadth of spike-specific CD8+ and CD4+ T cell responses was reportedly substantial.

The receptor comes from a person aged 18-60 years who received the Ad26.COV2.S COVID-19 vaccine or a placebo. The sequences come from peripheral blood, collected in a trial of Ad26.COV2.S vaccine versus placebo.

CDR3 nucleotides: TGTGCCAGCACCCCAGGCTGGGGGGCGAGCGGGGAGCTGTTTTTT. This codes for CASTPGWGASGELFF. The V gene is TRBV7-6, the J gene TRBJ2-2; either TRBD1 or TRBD2 may supply D (6 bases each). V lost 7 bases to trimming and J lost 7 bases, with 19 bases between them. CDR1 SGHVS and CDR2 FNYEAQ come from the germline V gene. CDR3 length equals 15 residues.